This is a list of T cell receptor beta chains from one sample in a study of cytomegalovirus exposure and HLA in healthy donors. Only in-frame clones appear in the TCRdb table, and some are missing; sequencing was by immunoSEQ multiplex PCR. This sample has under 150,000 clones, with approximately 80% found just once. The specimen sequenced was PBMCs. All receptors derive from a young man in good health and CMV-seronegative. Both conserved end residues are part of each CDR3. The order of the fields is J gene, V gene, D gene, clone size, CDR3 DNA, CDR3 protein. D genes are given only for firm matches. Only part of the rows carry a size: once, few, many, or a class if the clone is expanded.

TRBJ1-3 | TRBV30 | . | . | TGTGCCTGGGCAGGGGCTGGAAACACCATATATTTT | CAWAGAGNTIYF
TRBJ2-7 | TRBV6-5 | . | . | TGTGCCACCAGTTACGTGAGGGAGCAGTACTTC | CATSYVREQYF
TRBJ2-3 | TRBV29-1 | . | . | TGCAGCGTCGCGACGCGGATGGTGGCAGATACGCAGTATTTT | CSVATRMVADTQYF
TRBJ2-7 | TRBV27 | . | . | TGTGCCAGCAGTTTTTATGTGGGGGGTCACTACTACGAGCAGTACTTC | CASSFYVGGHYYEQYF
TRBJ1-1 | TRBV6-5 | . | few | TGTGCCAGCAGTTACTCGTGGGCTGCTGAAGCTTTCTTT | CASSYSWAAEAFF
TRBJ1-1 | TRBV30 | . | . | TGTGCCTGGAGGGCGGAGATCAACACTGAAGCTTTCTTT | CAWRAEINTEAFF
TRBJ2-2 | TRBV30 | . | . | TGTGCCTGGAGTCCCGACTTTGCCGGGGAGCTGTTTTTT | CAWSPDFAGELFF
TRBJ2-3 | TRBV18 | TRBD1 | . | TGTGCCAGCTCCCGACAGGGTATAACAGATACGCAGTATTTT | CASSRQGITDTQYF
TRBJ1-1 | TRBV4-3 | TRBD1 | few | TGCGCCAGCCGGGGCAAGGGACAGGGGAACACTGAAGCTTTCTTT | CASRGKGQGNTEAFF
TRBJ1-4 | TRBV4-3 | . | . | TGCGCCAGCAGCCAAGCGGCCGGGACATCTGAAAAACTGTTTTTT | CASSQAAGTSEKLFF
TRBJ2-7 | TRBV7-9 | TRBD1 | . | TGTGCCAGCAGCTTAGCGGGACAGGCGTACGAGCAGTACTTC | CASSLAGQAYEQYF
TRBJ2-6 | TRBV7-9 | . | once | TGTGCCAGCAGCTTAGTAGGAACAGGGCGGCCTGGGGCCAACGTCCTGACTTTC | CASSLVGTGRPGANVLTF
TRBJ1-5 | TRBV2 | . | few | TGTGCCAGCAGTGAAGGGCTGCCCCAGCATTTT | CASSEGLPQHF
TRBJ2-7 | TRBV21-1 | . | . | TGTGCCAGCAGCAAGGGGACTAGCGGTAGACCCTACGAGCAGTACTTC | CASSKGTSGRPYEQYF
TRBJ1-6 | TRBV2 | TRBD1 | . | TGTGCCAGCAACGAACCGGCAGGGGGTAATTCACCCCTCCACTTT | CASNEPAGGNSPLHF
TRBJ2-3 | TRBV6-1 | TRBD1 | . | TGTGCCAGCAGTCCAACAGGGGGGGATACGCAGTATTTT | CASSPTGGDTQYF
TRBJ2-3 | TRBV30 | TRBD1 | once | TGTGCCTGGACCCCGTCCGGGACAGTGACAGATACGCAGTATTTT | CAWTPSGTVTDTQYF
TRBJ2-7 | TRBV30 | . | . | TGTGCCTGGATCCCGAGGCAGGGAATAGGCTACGAGCAGTACTTC | CAWIPRQGIGYEQYF
TRBJ1-4 | TRBV28 | . | . | TGTGCCAGCAGTTTTGGAGAGGAAAAACTGTTTTTT | CASSFGEEKLFF
TRBJ1-4 | TRBV13 | TRBD1 | . | TGTGCCAGCAGCTTACTACCGACAGGGGGCGCGACGGAAAAACTGTTTTTT | CASSLLPTGGATEKLFF
TRBJ2-3 | TRBV9 | TRBD2 | . | TGTGCCAGCAGCGTATCCGGGACTAGCGGGAGAACAGATACGCAGTATTTT | CASSVSGTSGRTDTQYF
TRBJ1-1 | TRBV12-5 | . | . | TGTGCTAGTGGCCCTGACCCGGGAGGGATGAGCACTGAAGCTTTCTTT | CASGPDPGGMSTEAFF
TRBJ2-7 | TRBV10-3 | . | . | TGTGCCATCAGTGACCAGCAGGGCTCCTACGAGCAGTACTTC | CAISDQQGSYEQYF
TRBJ1-2 | TRBV21-1 | . | . | TGTGCCAGCAGCCTAGACCACCGTGGGACAGGGGATCCTAACTATGGCTACACCTTC | CASSLDHRGTGDPNYGYTF
TRBJ1-4 | TRBV12-5 | . | once | TGTGCTAGTGGTTTGGTTTCATCTCTCGGTGAAAAACTGTTTTTT | CASGLVSSLGEKLFF
TRBJ2-3 | TRBV30 | TRBD2 | . | TGTGCCTGGAGTGTACTAAACGGGGGGGCGACAGATACGCAGTATTTT | CAWSVLNGGATDTQYF
TRBJ2-5 | TRBV7-2 | . | once | TGTGCCAGCAGCTTAGGGGAGATCGGGACCCAGTACTTC | CASSLGEIGTQYF
TRBJ2-7 | TRBV9 | TRBD1 | . | TGTGCCAGCAGCGGAGACCCGACAGGGACGACCTCGTACGAGCAGTACTTC | CASSGDPTGTTSYEQYF
TRBJ2-5 | TRBV4-1 | . | . | TGCGCCAGCAGCCAACTCAGACTGGGCCAAGAGACCCAGTACTTC | CASSQLRLGQETQYF
TRBJ1-1 | TRBV19 | TRBD1 | . | TGTGCCAGTAGAAAGGACAGGGGCTTATCTGAAGCTTTCTTT | CASRKDRGLSEAFF
TRBJ1-1 | TRBV28 | TRBD1 | . | TGTGCCAGCAGTTTATCGGGACAGGGGGCCGCTGAAGCTTTCTTT | CASSLSGQGAAEAFF
TRBJ2-2 | TRBV5-1 | . | . | TGCGCCAGCAGCCCCGGTGACACCGGGGAGCTGTTTTTT | CASSPGDTGELFF
TRBJ2-7 | TRBV6-6 | TRBD1 | . | TGTGCCAGCAGTGGACAGGTTCGCGAACAGTACTTC | CASSGQVREQYF
TRBJ1-5 | TRBV4-3 | TRBD1 | . | TGCGCCAGCAGCAATAACAGGGGAAATCAGCCCCAGCATTTT | CASSNNRGNQPQHF
TRBJ2-3 | TRBV18 | TRBD1 | . | TGTGCCAGCTCACCCCAGGGGGCGGCATTAGATACGCAGTATTTT | CASSPQGAALDTQYF
TRBJ1-3 | TRBV5-1 | . | once | TGCGCCAGCAGCTACTCAGGGATCTCTGGAAACACCATATATTTT | CASSYSGISGNTIYF
TRBJ2-7 | TRBV30 | . | few | TGTGCCTGGGGGGAGGCCTACGAGCAGTACTTC | CAWGEAYEQYF
TRBJ2-7 | TRBV11-3 | . | . | TGTGCCAGCAGCCTTTCTTTAGGGGGCGAGCAGTACTTC | CASSLSLGGEQYF
TRBJ1-2 | TRBV4-1 | TRBD1 | few | TGCGCCAGCAGCCAAGAGACGGGACAGGGAGTCTATGGCTACACCTTC | CASSQETGQGVYGYTF
TRBJ2-1 | TRBV6-1 | . | . | TGTGCCAGCAGTGGTATAGAGGGCGGTGAGCAGTTCTTC | CASSGIEGGEQFF
TRBJ1-3 | TRBV5-6 | . | . | TGTGCCAGCAGGGACTCAAACTCTGGAAACACCATATATTTT | CASRDSNSGNTIYF
TRBJ2-7 | TRBV9 | TRBD2 | . | TGTGCCAGCAGCAGTTTAGCGGGGGGGGTTGACGAGCAGTACTTC | CASSSLAGGVDEQYF
TRBJ2-5 | TRBV9 | TRBD1 | . | TGTGCCAGCAGCTTTGGGACAGCAAAAGAGACCCAGTACTTC | CASSFGTAKETQYF
TRBJ1-1 | TRBV19 | . | once | TGTGCCAGTAGTTTTTCTCAGTCGAACACTGAAGCTTTCTTT | CASSFSQSNTEAFF
TRBJ1-1 | TRBV28 | . | . | TGTGCCTCTTTTGACAGCACTGAAGCTTTCTTT | CASFDSTEAFF